A single sample gave rise to the 11 T cell receptor beta chains below, sequenced in a study of tumor-infiltrating lymphocytes in localized non-small cell lung cancer. TCRdb's table, derived via immunoSEQ multiplex PCR, lists solely in-frame clones and lacks some. The sample lists 23,000 or so clones, roughly three fifths occurring once. Sequenced: lung tumor tissue. The receptors here all came from a human donor with non-small cell lung cancer.

This clone was counted between two and nine times. The gene calls are TRBV6-1 and TRBJ2-2; a possible D gene is TRBD2 (6 bases). Looked up from germline, CDR1 is MNHNS and CDR2 is SASEGT. Trimming removed 8 bases from V and 3 bases from J, with 16 bases in between. The CDR3 runs 15 residues. The CDR3 coding sequence is TGTGCCAGCGGCCGCGGCGGGACTGACACCGGGGAGCTGTTTTTT. Its translation: CASGRGGTDTGELFF.

This clone was seen only once. The chain couples TRBV27 to TRBJ2-7; maybe TRBD1 (6 bases). This CDR3 is built from 14 residues. Germline-derived CDR1 and CDR2 are MNHEY and SMNVEV (reference sequence). Deletions cut 4 bases from V and 1 base from J, with 11 bases between. CDR3 protein: CASSSTGFSYEQYF. For the CDR3, the DNA is TGTGCCAGCAGTTCGACAGGTTTTTCCTACGAGCAGTACTTC.

In this sample, this clone turned up a few times. The chain has TRBV18 and TRBJ1-4; 7 nucleotides agree with TRBD1. V trimming: 8 bases; J trimming: 7 bases; junction bases outside the gene matches: 7. The germline V gene encodes CDR1 KGHSH and CDR2 LQKENI. The CDR3 is 13 residues long. CDR3 in amino acids: CASQRQGSEKLFF. The CDR3 coding sequence is TGTGCCAGCCAACGACAGGGAAGTGAAAAACTGTTTTTT.

The V gene is TRBV15, the J gene TRBJ2-3; TRBD2 aligns across 11 bases. The length of the CDR3 is 17 residues. CDR1 LNHNV and CDR2 YYDKDF come from the germline V gene (reference sequence). The trim removed 3 bases at V and 0 bases at J, leaving 5 bases unmatched. The CDR3 DNA follows: TGTGCCACCAGCAGGGGGACTAGCGGATCTAGCACAGATACGCAGTATTTT. This sequence encodes CATSRGTSGSSTDTQYF.

This clone showed up just once. This chain joins TRBV28 and TRBJ2-7; TRBD2 is a possible D gene (6 bases). Per the germline V gene, CDR1 is MDHEN and CDR2 is SYDVKM. The CDR3 has 14 residues. Trimming left V 8 bases short and J 0 bases short, with 14 bases between. CDR3 amino acids: CASLSGDVSYEQYF. The CDR3 DNA reads TGTGCCAGCTTGTCGGGGGACGTCTCCTACGAGCAGTACTTC.

The chain uses TRBV7-3 and TRBJ2-3; TRBD2 agrees at 8 bases. The CDR3 is made up of 16 amino acids. Germline values: CDR1 SGHTA, CDR2 FQGTGA. J was trimmed by 0 bases and V by 6 bases; bases with no gene match: 8. The CDR3 is CASSKLAGGSTDTQYF. CDR3 bases: TGTGCCAGCAGTAAACTGGCGGGGGGTAGCACAGATACGCAGTATTTT.

This clone was detected only a few times. CDR3 sequence (DNA): TGTGCCAGCAGTTTACGATGGAGGACTGAAGCTTTCTTT. This codes for CASSLRWRTEAFF. This chain links TRBV27 with TRBJ1-1; no clear D. The CDR3 extends over 13 amino acids. The germline gives CDR1 MNHEY, CDR2 SMNVEV (reference sequence). Trimming removed 2 bases from V and 5 bases from J, with 9 bases in between.

The chain recombines TRBV7-9 with TRBJ2-1; a possible D gene is TRBD2 (6 bases). This CDR3 region has 12 residues. Per the germline V gene, CDR1 is SEHNR and CDR2 is FQNEAQ (reference sequence). V lost 3 bases and J 10 bases, leaving 10 bases between the germline ends. DNA for the CDR3: TGTGCCAGCAGCTTCGGGGGAATGGAGCAGTTCTTC. Its translation is CASSFGGMEQFF.

The chain joins TRBV5-4 to TRBJ2-5, with 9 bases that match TRBD1. V lost 0 bases and J lost 2; bases outside the gene matches: 5. The CDR3 consists of 16 residues. Germline CDR1 is SGHNT and CDR2 is YYREEE (reference sequence). The CDR3, as DNA: TGTGCCAGCAGCTTGGTTCTGACAGGGGGTCAAGAGACCCAGTACTTC. It codes for CASSLVLTGGQETQYF. Variable domain in full (rest from reference TRBV5-4 and TRBJ2-5): ETGVTQSPTHLIKTRGQQVTLRCSSQSGHNTVSWYQQALGQGPQFIFQYYREEENGRGNFPPRFSGLQFPNYSSELNVNALELDDSALYLCASSLVLTGGQETQYFGPGTRLLVL.

This clone was observed a handful of times. The chain combines TRBV18 with TRBJ1-2; D remains ambiguous. The CDR3 sequence is 13 residues long. The V end lost 3 bases, the J end lost 7 bases, and 12 bases lay between the germline ends. CDR1 and CDR2 (germline): KGHSH, LQKENI. The CDR3 reads CASSPFVGSGYTF. The CDR3 DNA reads TGTGCCAGCTCACCTTTCGTAGGGAGTGGCTACACCTTC. The full variable domain, rest sourced from reference TRBV18 and TRBJ1-2, is NAGVMQNPRHLVRRRGQEARLRCSPMKGHSHVYWYRQLPEEGLKFMVYLQKENIIDESGMPKERFSAEFPKEGPSILRIQQVVRGDSAAYFCASSPFVGSGYTFGSGTRLTVV.

The J gene is TRBJ2-2, the V gene TRBV6-1; no definite D call. V was shortened by 0 bases and J by 1 base, with 6 bases between the two germline ends. From germline, CDR1 is MNHNS and CDR2 SASEGT. The CDR3 has 15 residues. The CDR3 here is CASSEAGRNTGELFF. In DNA, the CDR3 is TGTGCCAGCAGTGAAGCGGGAAGGAACACCGGGGAGCTGTTTTTT.